The T cell receptor beta chain under discussion was sequenced for a study of blood T cell repertoires in COVID-19. The table came from immunoSEQ multiplex PCR; TCRdb's copy has only in-frame clones and leaves some out. The repertoire has 73,000 or so clones, 65% to 90% of them found once; the top ten carry roughly 6%. The CDR3 runs to 19 residues. Trimming removed 4 bases from V and 5 bases from J; junction bases left unmatched: 24. Germline CDR1 GTSNPN, CDR2 SVGIG (reference sequence). The TCR originated in a woman aged 60-75 years with acute or convalescent COVID-19. V usage is TRBV30 and J usage is TRBJ2-3; 7 bases are a match to TRBD1. The source material was peripheral blood. CDR3: CAWNRGQPRDYLQKDTQYF. The CDR3 nucleotides are TGTGCCTGGAATAGGGGGCAGCCGAGAGACTACCTCCAGAAAGATACGCAGTATTTT.